The source of this T cell receptor beta chain is a study of T-cell memory formation after mild COVID-19. TCRdb re-called the 5' RACE reads with MiXCR, one entry per CDR3 protein. The repertoire includes about 340,000 distinct CDR3 sequences, 10% to 15% of them detected once, and roughly a fifth sits in the top ten. CDR1 and CDR2 from the germline V gene are MNHEY and SVGAGI. With 0 bases removed from V and 4 bases from J, the gap between germline ends came to 9 bases. This CDR3 comprises 14 residues. Whole-study findings and limits: The authors left the SARS-CoV-2 specificity of second-wave clones peaking on day 37 unconfirmed. For contracting clones, CD4+ ones sat mainly in CM and EM, CD8+ in EMRA.

To note about this clonotype: Its target is unknown.

The chain recombines TRBV6-5 with TRBJ2-5, with D perhaps matching TRBD2 (6 bases). The TCR sequence derives from a man aged 18-30 years who had mild COVID-19 (a few samples of this study predate the infection). Cell type and time point are not known. Input material: PBMCs or a T cell subset sorted from them (not recorded which). The CDR3 nucleotides read TGTGCCAGCAGTTACTCGGAGACTAGAGAGACCCAGTACTTC. Amino acids: CASSYSETRETQYF.